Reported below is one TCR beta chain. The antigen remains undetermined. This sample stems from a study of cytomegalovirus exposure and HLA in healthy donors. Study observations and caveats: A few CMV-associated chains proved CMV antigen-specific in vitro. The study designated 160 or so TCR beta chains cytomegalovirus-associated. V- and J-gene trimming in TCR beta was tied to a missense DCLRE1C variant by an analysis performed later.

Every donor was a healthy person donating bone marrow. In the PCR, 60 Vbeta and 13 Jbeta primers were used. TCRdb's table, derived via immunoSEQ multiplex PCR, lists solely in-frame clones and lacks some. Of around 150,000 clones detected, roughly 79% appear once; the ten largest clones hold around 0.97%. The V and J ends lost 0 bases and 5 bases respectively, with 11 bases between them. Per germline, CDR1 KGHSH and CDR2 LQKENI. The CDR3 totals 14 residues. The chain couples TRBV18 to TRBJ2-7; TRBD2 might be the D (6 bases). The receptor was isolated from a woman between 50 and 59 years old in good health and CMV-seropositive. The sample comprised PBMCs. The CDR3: CASSPPSLANEQYF. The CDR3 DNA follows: TGTGCCAGCTCACCACCGTCACTAGCCAACGAGCAGTACTTC.